This TCR beta chain was retrieved from a study of T cells in Graves' hyperthyroidism and ophthalmopathy. Overall study findings and caveats: Ophthalmopathy was told apart from stable hyperthyroidism by a 13 V-J model.

This CDR3 is 17 amino acids long. V dropped 3 bases and J dropped 8; count of bases not matched to a gene: 18. CDR1 and CDR2 (germline): DFQATT, SNEGSKA (reference sequence). Calling Graves' hyperthyroidism stable meant ophthalmopathy did not progress within 18 months. From RNA transcripts, TCR beta CDR3 regions were amplified. The TCR CDR3 first-round RT-PCR relied on the HTBI primer set. TCRdb reanalysed the multiplex PCR reads using MiXCR and keeps one entry per CDR3 protein. Of roughly 100,000 distinct CDR3 sequences in the sample, approximately 42% were seen once. As concerns this clonotype: Its target is not known.

The sequenced material came from peripheral blood or thyroid tissue (not recorded which). The sequence was obtained from a woman aged 25 to 39 with Graves' hyperthyroidism. The chain joins TRBV20-1 to TRBJ1-5, with 8 bases that match TRBD1. In DNA form, the CDR3 reads TGCAGTGCTAGCCTACAGGTTCAAGAGACAGGGGATAAGCCCCAGCATTTT. It yields the protein CSASLQVQETGDKPQHF.